These 8 T cell receptor beta chains share one sample of origin, sequenced in a study of blood T cell repertoires in COVID-19. The repertoire was sequenced with immunoSEQ multiplex PCR; TCRdb's copy has only in-frame clones and lacks some. The sample consists of about 120,000 clones, over 65% of them appearing once. Source material: peripheral blood. The source is a woman in her 40s with acute or convalescent COVID-19.

The chain links TRBV9 to TRBJ1-2; the D is unclear. Trimming cost V 0 bases and J 3 bases, with 6 bases left between them. CDR1 and CDR2 (germline): SGDLS, YYNGEE. The length of the CDR3 is 13 residues. The CDR3 region has the DNA TGTGCCAGCAGCGTAGACAGCTACTATGGCTACACCTTC. It specifies CASSVDSYYGYTF.

The chain couples TRBV5-1 to TRBJ1-1, with 7 bases identical to TRBD1. J lost 4 bases, V lost 3 bases, and 6 bases had no gene match. The length of the CDR3 is 14 residues. CDR1 is SGHRS and CDR2 is YFSETQ in the germline V gene. The CDR3, as DNA: TGCGCCAGCAGCTCCGCGACAGGGATCACTGAAGCTTTCTTT. Residues: CASSSATGITEAFF.

The V and J genes are TRBV7-9 and TRBJ1-1; 11 bases map to TRBD1. Trimming removed 5 bases from V and 5 bases from J; junction bases left unmatched: 7. CDR3 length: 15 amino acids. The germline CDR1 and CDR2 sequences are SEHNR and FQNEAQ (reference sequence). In DNA form, the CDR3 reads TGTGCCAGCAGCGCGACGGACAGGGGGCGAACTGAAGCTTTCTTT. It is translated as CASSATDRGRTEAFF.

The chain links TRBV30 to TRBJ2-7; no clear D gene. Trimming left V 4 bases short and J 0 bases short, with 13 bases between. CDR1 GTSNPN and CDR2 SVGIG come from the germline V gene (reference sequence). The CDR3 extends over 14 amino acids. The CDR3 spells CAWNSVRSSYEQYF. CDR3 nucleotide sequence: TGTGCCTGGAACTCGGTTAGGAGCTCCTACGAGCAGTACTTC.

V gene TRBV5-6 combines with J gene TRBJ2-7; D is unresolved. V was pared by 5 bases and J by 5 bases, with 17 bases between. CDR1 and CDR2 (germline): SGHDT, YYEEEE. The CDR3 totals 14 residues. The CDR3 loop reads CASSFSSASDEQYF. The CDR3 DNA follows: TGTGCCAGCAGTTTCTCGTCAGCGTCTGACGAGCAGTACTTC.

This chain links TRBV2 with TRBJ2-1; 14 bases fit TRBD2. V gave up 5 bases and J gave up 5 bases; unmatched junction bases: 5. The germline gives CDR1 SNHLY, CDR2 FYNNEI. The CDR3 sequence is 16 residues long. This CDR3 is CASSPTSGGANNEQFF. The CDR3 nucleotides are TGTGCCAGCAGTCCGACTAGCGGGGGGGCCAACAATGAGCAGTTCTTC.

The chain carries TRBV7-9 and TRBJ1-2; weak D call: TRBD1 (5 bases). The length of the CDR3 is 15 residues. Germline-derived CDR1 and CDR2 are SEHNR and FQNEAQ (reference sequence). Trimming took 0 bases from V and 8 from J, leaving 16 bases between them. CDR3 sequence: CASSLALGPGEGYTF. The CDR3 DNA is TGTGCCAGCAGCTTAGCCCTTGGACCGGGGGAAGGCTACACCTTC.

The rearrangement joins TRBV6-2 or TRBV6-3 to TRBJ1-1, with D uncertain. Germline CDR1 and CDR2: MNHEY and SVGEGT. With 2 bases removed from V and 5 bases from J, the gap between germline ends came to 15 bases. The CDR3 is made up of 15 amino acids. The chain's CDR3 is CASSYGLGRGTEAFF. CDR3 sequence (DNA): TGTGCCAGCAGTTACGGTCTCGGACGAGGGACTGAAGCTTTCTTT.